The present T cell receptor (beta chain) was sequenced within a study of tissue T cells after allogeneic stem cell transplantation. Time point reported: mouse harvest day 7 after allogeneic transplant. Tail vein injection delivered 10^7 T-cell-depleted bone marrow cells and 10^6 splenic CD5+ T cells. Worth noting for this clone: All gene names here are mouse names. From the germline J gene comes the end of the CDR3, since the read stops 1 residue before it.

Only in-frame clones appear in the TCRdb table, and some are missing; sequencing was by immunoSEQ multiplex PCR. The sample holds about 9,000 clones, 45% to 50% seen once. Trimming took 2 bases from V and 11 from J, leaving 13 bases between them. The CDR3 covers 14 residues. Germline CDR1 is KGHPV and CDR2 is FQNQEV (reference sequence). Sample: gut tissue. The TCR was taken from a female BALB/c mouse given C57BL/6 T cells with graft-versus-host disease after an allogeneic hematopoietic cell transplant. The chain is built from TRBV26 and TRBJ1-6; D may be TRBD1 (6 bases). TRBJ1-6 is treated as an ORF (open reading frame) with a function not yet certain. CDR3 amino acids: CASSLTAGTTPLYF. CDR3 DNA, as far as it was read: TGTGCCAGCAGTCTGACGGCAGGGACAACGCCCCTCTAC.